This T cell receptor (beta chain) was identified during a study of blood T cell repertoires in COVID-19. Sequenced by immunoSEQ multiplex PCR; TCRdb stores in-frame clones only, minus some. The table lists around 200,000 clones, less than 90% of them singletons. Trimming shortened V by 3 bases and J by 1 base, and 3 bases separated the two germline ends. In germline, CDR1 is SGHAT, CDR2 FQNNGV. This CDR3 region has 12 residues. The clonotype comes from a woman aged 25 to 39 who had been exposed to COVID-19. This chain links TRBV11-2 with TRBJ1-1; D is uncertain. Sequenced: PBMCs or T cells enriched from blood (not recorded which). CDR3 coding DNA: TGTGCCAGCAGCTTCAAGAACACTGAAGCTTTCTTT. Its protein is CASSFKNTEAFF.